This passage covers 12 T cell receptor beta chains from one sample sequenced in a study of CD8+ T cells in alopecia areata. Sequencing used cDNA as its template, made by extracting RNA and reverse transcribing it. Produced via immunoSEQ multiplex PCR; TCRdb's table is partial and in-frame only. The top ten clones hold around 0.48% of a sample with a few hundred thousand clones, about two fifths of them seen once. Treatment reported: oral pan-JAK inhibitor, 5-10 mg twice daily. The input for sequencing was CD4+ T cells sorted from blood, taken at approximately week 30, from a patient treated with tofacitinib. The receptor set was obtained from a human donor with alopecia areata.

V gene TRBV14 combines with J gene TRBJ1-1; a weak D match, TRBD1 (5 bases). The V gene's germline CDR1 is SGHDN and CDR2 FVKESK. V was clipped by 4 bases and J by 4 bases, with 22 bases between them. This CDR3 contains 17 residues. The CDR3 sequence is CASSPLIPGGEGTEAFF. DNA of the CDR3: TGTGCCAGCAGCCCGCTTATCCCGGGAGGGGAGGGCACTGAAGCTTTCTTT. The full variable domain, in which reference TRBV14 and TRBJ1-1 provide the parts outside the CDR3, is EAGVTQFPSHSVIEKGQTVTLRCDPISGHDNLYWYRRVMGKEIKFLLHFVKESKQDESGMPNNRFLAERTGGTYSTLKVQPAELEDSGVYFCASSPLIPGGEGTEAFFGQGTRLTVV.

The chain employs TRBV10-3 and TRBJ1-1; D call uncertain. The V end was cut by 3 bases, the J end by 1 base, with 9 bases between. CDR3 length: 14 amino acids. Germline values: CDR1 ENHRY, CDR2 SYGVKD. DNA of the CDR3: TGTGCCATCAGTGACTTGCCGGGGAACACTGAAGCTTTCTTT. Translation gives CAISDLPGNTEAFF.

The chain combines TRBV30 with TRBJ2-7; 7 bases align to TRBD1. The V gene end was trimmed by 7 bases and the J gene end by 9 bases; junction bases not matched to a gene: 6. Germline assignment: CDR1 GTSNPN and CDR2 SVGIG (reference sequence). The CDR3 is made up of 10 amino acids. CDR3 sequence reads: CAYYRGRQYF. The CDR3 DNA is TGTGCCTACTACAGGGGACGGCAGTACTTC.

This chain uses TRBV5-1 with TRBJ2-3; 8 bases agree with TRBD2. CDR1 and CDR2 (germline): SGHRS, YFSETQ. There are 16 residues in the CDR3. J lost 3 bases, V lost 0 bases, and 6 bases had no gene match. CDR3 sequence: CASSLDGTSRTDTQYF. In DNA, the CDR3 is TGCGCCAGCAGCTTGGATGGGACTAGTCGTACAGATACGCAGTATTTT.

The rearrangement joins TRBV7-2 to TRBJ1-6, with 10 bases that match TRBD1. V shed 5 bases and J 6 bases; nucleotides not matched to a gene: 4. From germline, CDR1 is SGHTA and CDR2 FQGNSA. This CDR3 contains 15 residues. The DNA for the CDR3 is TGTGCCAGCAGCAGAAGGGACAGGGGTAATTCACCCCTCCACTTT. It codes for CASSRRDRGNSPLHF.

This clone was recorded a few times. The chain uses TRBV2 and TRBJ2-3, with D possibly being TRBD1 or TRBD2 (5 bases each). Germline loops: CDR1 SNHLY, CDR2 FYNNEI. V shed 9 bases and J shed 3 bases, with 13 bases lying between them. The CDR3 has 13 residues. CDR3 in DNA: TGTGCCAGTGGGACGGGCGGGACAGATACGCAGTATTTT. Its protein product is CASGTGGTDTQYF.

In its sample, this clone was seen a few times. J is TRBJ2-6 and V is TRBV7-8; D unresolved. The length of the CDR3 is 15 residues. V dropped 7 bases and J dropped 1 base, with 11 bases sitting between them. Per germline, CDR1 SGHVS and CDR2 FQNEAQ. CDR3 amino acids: CASTGVVSGANVLTF. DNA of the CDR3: TGTGCCAGCACCGGAGTGGTATCTGGGGCCAACGTCCTGACTTTC. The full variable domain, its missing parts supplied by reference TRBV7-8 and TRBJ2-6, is GAGVSQSPRYKVAKRGQDVALRCDPISGHVSLFWYQQALGQGPEFLTYFQNEAQLDKSGLPSDRFFAERPEGSVSTLKIQRTQQEDSAVYLCASTGVVSGANVLTFGAGSRLTVL.

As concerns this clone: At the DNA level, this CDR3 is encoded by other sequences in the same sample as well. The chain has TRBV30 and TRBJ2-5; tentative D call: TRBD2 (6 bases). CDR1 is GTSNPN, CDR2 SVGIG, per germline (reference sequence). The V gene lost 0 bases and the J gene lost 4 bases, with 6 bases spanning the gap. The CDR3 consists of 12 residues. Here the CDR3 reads CAWSVGGETQYF. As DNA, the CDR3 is TGTGCCTGGAGTGTGGGAGGAGAGACCCAGTACTTC.

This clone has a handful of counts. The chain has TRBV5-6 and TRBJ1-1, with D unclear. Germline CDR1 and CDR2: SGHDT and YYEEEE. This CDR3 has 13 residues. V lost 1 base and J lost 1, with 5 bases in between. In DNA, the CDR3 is TGTGCCAGCAGCTTGATATCGAACACTGAAGCTTTCTTT. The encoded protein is CASSLISNTEAFF. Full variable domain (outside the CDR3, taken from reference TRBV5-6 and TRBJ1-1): DAGVTQSPTHLIKTRGQQVTLRCSPKSGHDTVSWYQQALGQGPQFIFQYYEEEERQRGNFPDRFSGHQFPNYSSELNVNALLLGDSALYLCASSLISNTEAFFGQGTRLTVV.

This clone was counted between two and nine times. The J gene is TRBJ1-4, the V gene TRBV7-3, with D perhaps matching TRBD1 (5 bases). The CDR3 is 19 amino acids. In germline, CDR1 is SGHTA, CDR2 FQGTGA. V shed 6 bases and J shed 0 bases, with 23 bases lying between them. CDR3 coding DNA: TGTGCCAGCAGACATACCGACAGTCCGTACATTGCAACTAATGAAAAACTGTTTTTT. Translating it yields CASRHTDSPYIATNEKLFF.

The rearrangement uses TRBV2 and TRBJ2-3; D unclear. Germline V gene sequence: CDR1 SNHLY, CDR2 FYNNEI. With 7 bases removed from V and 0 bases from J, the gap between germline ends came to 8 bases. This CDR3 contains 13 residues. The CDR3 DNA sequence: TGTGCCAGCACATTGCCCAGCACAGATACGCAGTATTTT. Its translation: CASTLPSTDTQYF.

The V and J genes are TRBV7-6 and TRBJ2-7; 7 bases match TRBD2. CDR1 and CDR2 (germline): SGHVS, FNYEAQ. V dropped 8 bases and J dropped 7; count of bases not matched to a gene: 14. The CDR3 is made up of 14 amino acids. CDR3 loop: CASSVLGREREQYF. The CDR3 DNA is TGTGCCAGCTCCGTTTTAGGGCGGGAGAGGGAGCAGTACTTC.